This T cell receptor (beta chain) is from a study of shared clonotypes between healthy human individuals. Study findings and constraints: The researchers took only blood, and tissue repertoires probably look different. A generally larger estimated richness was seen in naive subsets than in memory subsets.

CD45RO negativity and positive selection for CCR7 defined naive CD8 cells, a population that excluded terminally differentiated effector memory CD45RA+ cells. V was clipped by 5 bases and J by 0 bases, with 22 bases between them. Germline V gene sequence: CDR1 SQVTM, CDR2 ANQGSEA. This CDR3 has 17 residues. On this clone: Its antigen is not known.

Methods used by the authors: From ImmunoSEQ came sequences covering only the junction and carrying no quality scores, so filtering differed. Profiling relied on immunoSEQ multiplex PCR, and the TCRdb table lists in-frame clones only, not all of them. V and J calls and clone size are as listed in that table; D and trimming were resolved from the DNA. This table holds around 1,900,000 clones, roughly 95% found once. The origin of this receptor is a man between 18 and 29 years old in good health. Some clones in this sample may be carry-over from other donors' samples. This chain links TRBV29-1 with TRBJ2-5; D is perhaps TRBD1 (6 bases). The sample consisted of naive CD8+ T cells from PBMCs. Here the CDR3 DNA reads TGCAGCGTTTCTGGTGATCGCAATGGACAGCACCAAGAGACCCAGTACTTC. As protein: CSVSGDRNGQHQETQYF.